This passage covers 29 T cell receptor beta chains from one sample sequenced in a study of early T cells in non-severe SARS-CoV-2 infection. TCRdb used MiXCR to reprocess the 5' RACE reads, holding one entry per CDR3 protein. Here the sample spans approximately 100,000 distinct CDR3 sequences, approximately 11% being singletons. What was sequenced was whole blood. The receptors derive from an adult who was a healthcare worker with PCR-confirmed SARS-CoV-2 infection or an uninfected control (not recorded which).

V usage is TRBV2 and J usage is TRBJ2-7, with D perhaps matching TRBD1 (5 bases). The CDR3 is 14 amino acids. Between the trimmed V and J ends, which lost 4 bases and 0 bases, there was a span of 10 bases. Germline V CDR1 and CDR2: SNHLY, FYNNEI. The CDR3 is CASSGHRTSYEQYF. CDR3 nucleotides: TGTGCCAGCAGTGGTCACAGGACCTCCTACGAGCAGTACTTC.

This clonotype was found a few times. J is TRBJ1-2 and V is TRBV20-1, with D hard to call. CDR1 is DFQATT, CDR2 SNEGSKA, per germline (reference sequence). V was shortened by 3 bases and J by 6 bases, with 11 bases between the two germline ends. The CDR3 contains 12 residues. The CDR3 bases are TGCAGTGCTAGCCCTATCGGGGATGGCTACACCTTC. Translated: CSASPIGDGYTF.

The gene calls are TRBV28 and TRBJ1-6; D remains unclear. CDR1 and CDR2 from the germline V gene are MDHEN and SYDVKM. This CDR3 is 15 amino acids long. Trimming shortened V by 5 bases and J by 0 bases, and 8 bases separated the two germline ends. The CDR3 nucleotides are TGTGCCAGCAGTGATCTGAGCTCCTATAATTCACCCCTCCACTTT. Translation: CASSDLSSYNSPLHF.

This clonotype was seen a few times. The CDR3 region is CASKNIPPSNYGYTF. In DNA, the CDR3 is TGCGCCAGCAAAAACATTCCGCCGTCTAACTATGGCTACACCTTC. V and J are TRBV10-1 and TRBJ1-2; D gene unclear. Per the germline V gene, CDR1 is WNHNN and CDR2 is SYGVQD (reference sequence). V lost 7 bases to trimming and J lost 0 bases, with 15 bases between them. The CDR3 consists of 15 residues.

This clonotype has a count of ten or more. The chain has TRBV27 and TRBJ2-1, with TRBD1 matching 10 bases. CDR1 and CDR2 (germline): MNHEY, SMNVEV (reference sequence). The junction had 8 bases not matched to a gene; V was cut back by 3 bases and J by 6 bases. The CDR3 is 16 amino acids. The CDR3 loop is CASSFRPGQGFNEQFF. In DNA, the CDR3 is TGTGCCAGCAGTTTCCGACCGGGACAGGGGTTCAATGAGCAGTTCTTC.

The chain combines TRBV14 with TRBJ2-3; D gene unclear. CDR3 length: 11 amino acids. The V gene lost 3 bases and the J gene lost 10 bases, with 8 bases spanning the gap. In germline, CDR1 is SGHDN, CDR2 FVKESK. CDR3 residues: CASSHGPPQYF. CDR3 DNA: TGTGCCAGCAGCCACGGCCCCCCGCAGTATTTT.

The J gene is TRBJ2-7, the V gene TRBV29-1, with TRBD1 as a possible D gene (6 bases). This CDR3 region has 13 residues. Germline-derived CDR1 and CDR2 are SQVTM and ANQGSEA. Deletions cut 0 bases from V and 5 bases from J, with 11 bases between. CDR3 coding DNA: TGCAGCGTTGAAGAGGGGGCGGATGACGAGCAGTACTTC. It encodes CSVEEGADDEQYF.

A few counts support this clonotype. The V call is TRBV6-5, the J call TRBJ1-2, with D unclear. Trimming cost V 2 bases and J 0 bases, with 7 bases left between them. The CDR3 length is 14 residues. Germline CDR1 is MNHEY and CDR2 is SVGAGI. In nucleotides, the CDR3 is TGTGCCAGCAGTTACCTCGGGGCTAACTATGGCTACACCTTC. It codes for CASSYLGANYGYTF.

V is TRBV4-1 and J is TRBJ1-1, with no clear D. Germline values: CDR1 MGHRA, CDR2 YSYEKL. V lost 0 bases and J 1 base, leaving 9 bases between the germline ends. CDR3 length: 15 residues. In nucleotides, the CDR3 is TGCGCCAGCAGCCAAGAGGCCTCCCAGAACACTGAAGCTTTCTTT. Its protein is CASSQEASQNTEAFF.

This clonotype has a count of ten or more. The rearrangement uses TRBV3-1 and TRBJ2-3, with D perhaps TRBD2 (6 bases). The CDR3 is 15 amino acids. V was shortened by 1 base and J by 2 bases, with 10 bases between the two germline ends. Looked up from germline, CDR1 is LGHDT and CDR2 is YNNKEL (reference sequence). This chain's CDR3 is CASSQAGLSTDTQYF. CDR3 sequence (DNA): TGTGCCAGCAGCCAAGCGGGACTTTCCACAGATACGCAGTATTTT.

This clonotype turned up a few times. The rearrangement joins TRBV7-3 to TRBJ2-2; D is perhaps TRBD1 (6 bases). The CDR3 extends over 15 amino acids. Germline values: CDR1 SGHTA, CDR2 FQGTGA. Trimming removed 1 base at V and 4 bases at J, with 10 bases between. DNA of the CDR3: TGTGCCAGCAGCTTAAGAGGGGGTAGCACCGGGGAGCTGTTTTTT. Translation gives CASSLRGGSTGELFF.

Many counts were recorded for this clonotype. V gene TRBV18 combines with J gene TRBJ1-5, with a tentative D call TRBD1 (6 bases). The CDR3 sequence is 16 residues long. Trimming removed 3 bases at V and 1 base at J, with 13 bases between. Germline V gives CDR1 KGHSH, CDR2 LQKENI. In DNA form, the CDR3 reads TGTGCCAGCTCACCTTACGAAACAGGGAGCAATCAGCCCCAGCATTTT. Protein product: CASSPYETGSNQPQHF.

There are a few counts of this clonotype. The chain has TRBV6-1 and TRBJ1-2; D remains ambiguous. This CDR3 has 14 amino acids. Germline assignment: CDR1 MNHNS and CDR2 SASEGT. V shed 5 bases and J shed 3 bases, with 13 bases lying between them. The CDR3 sequence: CASSSPADYYGYTF. The CDR3 DNA reads TGTGCCAGCAGTAGTCCCGCAGACTACTATGGCTACACCTTC.

This clonotype was seen ten or more times. The chain is built from TRBV12-3 or TRBV12-4 and TRBJ1-5; a possible D gene is TRBD1 (5 bases). V gave up 4 bases and J gave up 4 bases, with 11 bases separating them. The CDR3 has 14 amino acids. In DNA, the CDR3 is TGTGCCAGCAGTTCAGGGCTCCGAAATCAGCCCCAGCATTTT. It codes for CASSSGLRNQPQHF.

This clonotype turned up a few times. V usage is TRBV28 and J usage is TRBJ1-4, with 10 bases that match TRBD1. This CDR3 is 14 amino acids long. V was clipped by 4 bases and J by 8 bases; unmatched bases: 4. Per the germline V gene, CDR1 is MDHEN and CDR2 is SYDVKM. The CDR3 nucleotides are TGTGCCAGCAGTTCCGGGACAGGGGCGGAAAAACTGTTTTTT. This gives the protein CASSSGTGAEKLFF.

This clonotype was recorded many times. The CDR3 DNA sequence: TGTGCCAGCAGCCCTGACAGGGCTGAGACCCAGTACTTC. This translates into CASSPDRAETQYF. This chain connects TRBV11-2 to TRBJ2-5, with 7 bases matching TRBD1. This CDR3 comprises 13 residues. Germline V gene lookup returns CDR1 SGHAT and CDR2 FQNNGV. V lost 5 bases to trimming and J lost 5 bases; unmatched junction nucleotides: 5. The whole variable domain, remainder taken from reference TRBV11-2 and TRBJ2-5, is EAGVAQSPRYKIIEKRQSVAFWCNPISGHATLYWYQQILGQGPKLLIQFQNNGVVDDSQLPKDRFSAERLKGVDSTLKIQPAKLEDSAVYLCASSPDRAETQYFGPGTRLLVL.

This clonotype has a count of ten or more. The rearrangement links TRBV7-3 to TRBJ1-5; D call uncertain. Trimming took off 4 bases at V and 0 bases at J, with 4 bases between the two ends. This CDR3 contains 13 residues. CDR1 and CDR2 from the germline V gene are SGHTA and FQGTGA. The CDR3 DNA reads TGTGCCAGCAGCTCCGATAGCAATCAGCCCCAGCATTTT. As protein: CASSSDSNQPQHF.

This clonotype has ten or more counts. The chain joins TRBV29-1 to TRBJ2-4; 10 bases are shared with TRBD1. Per the germline V gene, CDR1 is SQVTM and CDR2 is ANQGSEA. This CDR3 is built from 14 residues. V shed 4 bases, J shed 6 bases, and the junction held 6 bases outside the gene matches. CDR3 region: CSVVDRDRGNIQYF. The DNA of the CDR3 is TGCAGCGTTGTAGACCGGGACAGGGGAAACATTCAGTACTTC. Variable domain in full (rest from reference TRBV29-1 and TRBJ2-4): SAVISQKPSRDICQRGTSLTIQCQVDSQVTMMFWYRQQPGQSLTLIATANQGSEATYESGFVIDKFPISRPNLTFSTLTVSNMSPEDSSIYLCSVVDRDRGNIQYFGAGTRLSVL.

The sample holds a few counts of this clonotype. V and J are TRBV20-1 and TRBJ2-3; weak D call: TRBD1 (5 bases). With 0 bases removed from V and 3 bases from J, the gap between germline ends came to 16 bases. CDR3 length equals 16 residues. CDR1 and CDR2 from the germline V gene are DFQATT and SNEGSKA (reference sequence). CDR3 sequence (DNA): TGCAGTGCTAGAGATCTTCCCGACAGCCCTACAGATACGCAGTATTTT. Translated: CSARDLPDSPTDTQYF.

The rearrangement links TRBV11-3 to TRBJ1-1; D unclear. The CDR3 has 13 amino acids. V was clipped by 3 bases and J by 4 bases, with 9 bases between them. The germline CDR1 and CDR2 sequences are SGHNT and YENEEA. The CDR3 nucleotides read TGTGCCAGCAGCTTTTCGGGAACCACTGAAGCTTTCTTT. Amino acids: CASSFSGTTEAFF. The variable domain in full, with the rest retrieved from reference TRBV11-3 and TRBJ1-1, is EAGVVQSPRYKIIEKKQPVAFWCNPISGHNTLYWYLQNLGQGPELLIRYENEEAVDDSQLPKDRFSAERLKGVDSTLKIQPAELGDSAVYLCASSFSGTTEAFFGQGTRLTVV.

The rearrangement joins TRBV2 to TRBJ2-7; the D is unclear. The CDR3 length is 12 residues. Germline V gene lookup returns CDR1 SNHLY and CDR2 FYNNEI. V lost 6 bases and J lost 4, with 10 bases in between. CDR3 amino acids: CASRRRGYEQYF. CDR3 DNA: TGTGCCAGCAGAAGGAGAGGTTACGAGCAGTACTTC.

V usage is TRBV5-1 and J usage is TRBJ1-1; no clear D. The CDR3 consists of 14 residues. The germline gives CDR1 SGHRS, CDR2 YFSETQ. V was trimmed by 2 bases and J by 6 bases, leaving 14 bases between them. In DNA form, the CDR3 reads TGCGCCAGCAGCTTATCTTCGAGAGTGGCTGAAGCTTTCTTT. The encoded protein is CASSLSSRVAEAFF.

This clonotype appeared many times. The CDR3 spells CASSLRGEQFF. The DNA of the CDR3 is TGTGCCAGCAGCTTGAGGGGTGAGCAGTTCTTC. V is TRBV11-2 and J is TRBJ2-1; possibly TRBD1 or TRBD2 for D (5 bases each). CDR1 and CDR2 from the germline V gene are SGHAT and FQNNGV. The length of the CDR3 is 11 residues. The ends were cut back, 3 bases at V and 9 bases at J, with 6 bases in the middle.

This clonotype was detected many times. V usage is TRBV9 and J usage is TRBJ2-1; a weak D match, TRBD2 (5 bases). Germline-derived CDR1 and CDR2 are SGDLS and YYNGEE. The length of the CDR3 is 15 residues. V lost 0 bases, J lost 9 bases, and 16 bases lay in between. CDR3 amino acids: CASSVERTAVVEQFF. For the CDR3, the DNA is TGTGCCAGCAGCGTAGAGCGGACTGCCGTGGTTGAGCAGTTCTTC.

This clonotype was observed a handful of times. This rearrangement joins TRBV6-5 to TRBJ2-2; a weak D match, TRBD2 (5 bases). Germline V lookup: CDR1 MNHEY, CDR2 SVGAGI. Trimming took 5 bases from V and 9 from J, leaving 10 bases between them. The CDR3 totals 12 residues. CDR3 in amino acids: CASSTPSRELFF. The CDR3 DNA sequence: TGTGCCAGCAGTACCCCTAGCCGGGAGCTGTTTTTT.

This clonotype was found a few times. This chain connects TRBV19 to TRBJ1-4, with D perhaps matching TRBD1 (5 bases). V was trimmed by 1 base and J by 8 bases, leaving 11 bases between them. Germline V gene sequence: CDR1 LNHDA, CDR2 SQIVND (reference sequence). This CDR3 comprises 14 residues. The chain's CDR3 is CASSIGRGIEKLFF. Written as DNA, the CDR3 is TGTGCCAGTAGTATAGGCCGGGGCATCGAAAAACTGTTTTTT.

The chain employs TRBV27 and TRBJ2-7; 9 bases are a match to TRBD1. Per germline, CDR1 MNHEY and CDR2 SMNVEV (reference sequence). This CDR3 contains 14 residues. V was clipped by 2 bases and J by 4 bases; unmatched bases: 3. CDR3 DNA: TGTGCCAGCAGTTTAGTGGGACAGGGTTACGAGCAGTACTTC. It is translated as CASSLVGQGYEQYF.

V usage is TRBV28 and J usage is TRBJ1-3; the D gene is possibly TRBD1 (5 bases). The CDR3 loop spans 14 amino acids. CDR1 and CDR2 (germline): MDHEN, SYDVKM. V was trimmed by 7 bases and J by 0 bases, leaving 10 bases between them. The chain's CDR3 is CASTGGSSGNTIYF. The CDR3 DNA follows: TGTGCCAGCACGGGGGGGAGCTCTGGAAACACCATATATTTT.

A few counts support this clonotype. This chain joins TRBV12-5 and TRBJ1-1; D is perhaps TRBD1 (5 bases). CDR1 is LGHNT and CDR2 is FRNRAP in the germline V gene. V lost 5 bases to trimming and J lost 5 bases, with 12 bases between them. The CDR3 has 13 residues. The CDR3 DNA sequence: TGTGCTAGTGGTGCAGGGTTGGAGACTGAAGCTTTCTTT. Amino acid sequence: CASGAGLETEAFF.